Reported below is one T cell receptor (beta chain). This specimen comes from a study of blood T cell repertoires in COVID-19. Study-level background: T cells, B-cell-depleted T cells, or PBMCs supplied cDNA or gDNA.

Germline CDR1 and CDR2: MNHEY and SMNVEV (reference sequence). V was pared by 0 bases and J by 3 bases, with 7 bases of the junction left unmatched. The CDR3 runs to 17 residues. Libraries were prepared by immunoSEQ multiplex PCR; TCRdb keeps only in-frame clonotypes and omits some of them. The sample has approximately 62,000 clones; more than 80% are singletons. This TCR derives from a human donor with active COVID-19. The donor label of this sample is uncertain. This chain joins TRBV27 and TRBJ2-5; 10 bases map to TRBD2. The sequenced sample consisted of peripheral blood. CDR3 sequence: CASSLSFPAGGEETQYF. The CDR3, as DNA: TGTGCCAGCAGTTTATCGTTCCCAGCGGGAGGGGAAGAGACCCAGTACTTC.